Listed here are 3 T cell receptor beta chains from one sample, sequenced in a study of early T cells in non-severe SARS-CoV-2 infection. Via MiXCR, TCRdb re-called the 5' RACE reads, giving one row per CDR3 protein. The sample records some 80,000 distinct CDR3 sequences, 4.5% to 6% being singletons. Sequenced here: whole blood, sampled at baseline. The receptor source for this set is an adult who was a healthcare worker with PCR-confirmed SARS-CoV-2 infection or an uninfected control (not recorded which).

This clonotype was detected a few times. The gene calls are TRBV6-5 and TRBJ1-2; D perhaps matches TRBD1 (6 bases). There are 12 residues in the CDR3. Germline lookup yields CDR1 MNHEY and CDR2 SVGAGI. The V gene lost 6 bases and the J gene lost 7 bases, with 12 bases spanning the gap. Written as DNA, the CDR3 is TGTGCCAGCAGGGAAGGGGGAACTGGCTACACCTTC. It specifies CASREGGTGYTF.

This clonotype occurred many times. V is TRBV20-1 and J is TRBJ2-3, with 8 bases lining up with TRBD2. The germline V gene encodes CDR1 DFQATT and CDR2 SNEGSKA (reference sequence). V trimming: 1 base; J trimming: 0 bases; junction bases outside the gene matches: 3. This CDR3 contains 15 residues. In nucleotides, the CDR3 is TGCAGTGCTAGAGTTTCTAGCGGGAGCACAGATACGCAGTATTTT. Protein product: CSARVSSGSTDTQYF.

This clonotype was recorded at least ten times. The chain employs TRBV2 and TRBJ2-7, with D unclear. The CDR3 contains 13 residues. Per germline, CDR1 SNHLY and CDR2 FYNNEI. Trimming removed 5 bases from V and 3 bases from J, with 11 bases in between. Here the CDR3 DNA reads TGTGCCAGCAGTCTCAGCCCTAGCTACGAGCAGTACTTC. Protein sequence: CASSLSPSYEQYF.